One and the same sample provided the 20 T cell receptor beta chains below, sequenced in a study of T cell responses to AZD1222 COVID-19 vaccine. The table came from immunoSEQ multiplex PCR; TCRdb's copy has only in-frame clones and leaves some out. The table records around 180,000 clones, roughly 92% of them present only once. This specimen consisted of peripheral blood, obtained on day 0 of AZD1222 vaccination. These receptors all come from an adult in good health.

The genes are TRBV7-9 and TRBJ1-6; TRBD1 matches 7 bases. The CDR3 contains 13 residues. V lost 5 bases to trimming and J lost 10 bases; unmatched junction nucleotides: 5. Germline V lookup: CDR1 SEHNR, CDR2 FQNEAQ (reference sequence). CDR3: CASSQGGGSPLHF. DNA of the CDR3: TGTGCCAGCAGCCAGGGGGGTGGATCACCCCTCCACTTT.

The CDR3 is CASSQSPSTGPGETQYF. The CDR3 DNA reads TGCGCCAGCAGCCAATCGCCCTCGACAGGGCCGGGGGAGACCCAGTACTTC. The chain employs TRBV4-1 and TRBJ2-5; 7 nucleotides match TRBD1. Unmatched junction bases numbered 14, after V lost 2 bases and J lost 5 bases. The CDR3 covers 17 residues. Germline assignment: CDR1 MGHRA and CDR2 YSYEKL.

V and J are TRBV20-1 and TRBJ1-1; unclear D gene. This CDR3 is 14 amino acids long. The V end lost 3 bases, the J end lost 6 bases, and 17 bases lay between the germline ends. The V gene's germline CDR1 is DFQATT and CDR2 SNEGSKA (reference sequence). CDR3 nucleotide sequence: TGCAGTGCTAGTTTTCCGGGCCGAGGCGCTGAAGCTTTCTTT. Translating gives CSASFPGRGAEAFF.

The V gene is TRBV5-4, the J gene TRBJ1-1, with 7 bases identical to TRBD1. Losses at the gene ends were 0 bases for V and 6 bases for J; bases not matched to a gene: 8. This CDR3 has 15 amino acids. Germline loops: CDR1 SGHNT, CDR2 YYREEE (reference sequence). This CDR3 reads CASSLDAGGKSEAFF. The CDR3 region has the DNA TGTGCCAGCAGCTTGGACGCAGGGGGAAAATCTGAAGCTTTCTTT. Drawing the rest from reference TRBV5-4 and TRBJ1-1, the complete variable domain is ETGVTQSPTHLIKTRGQQVTLRCSSQSGHNTVSWYQQALGQGPQFIFQYYREEENGRGNFPPRFSGLQFPNYSSELNVNALELDDSALYLCASSLDAGGKSEAFFGQGTRLTVV.

This sequence joins TRBV19 and TRBJ1-2, with a weak D call TRBD1 (5 bases). The CDR3 contains 14 residues. The germline V gene has CDR1 LNHDA and CDR2 SQIVND (reference sequence). Between the trimmed V and J ends, which lost 8 bases and 8 bases, there was a span of 21 bases. The CDR3 region has the DNA TGTGCCAGTTTCGCTTCCGGGGCGAGAGGAGGCTACACCTTC. It specifies CASFASGARGGYTF.

The chain is built from TRBV6-1 and TRBJ1-4; 8 bases line up with TRBD1. V was clipped by 3 bases and J by 8 bases; unmatched bases: 5. CDR3 length: 14 residues. CDR1 and CDR2 from the germline V gene are MNHNS and SASEGT. The CDR3 nucleotides read TGTGCCAGCAGTGATCAACAGGGGGTCGAAAAACTGTTTTTT. Translation gives CASSDQQGVEKLFF.

V usage is TRBV19 and J usage is TRBJ1-1; the D gene is possibly TRBD1 (5 bases). Germline CDR1 and CDR2: LNHDA and SQIVND (reference sequence). The CDR3 totals 13 residues. The germline V and J ends were trimmed by 3 bases and 4 bases, with 9 bases remaining between them. DNA of the CDR3: TGTGCCAGTAGTATTGGTGGGGGCACTGAAGCTTTCTTT. This sequence encodes CASSIGGGTEAFF.

A single count supports this clone. V is TRBV21-1 and J is TRBJ2-7; the table assigns TRBD2, which was not confirmed against the DNA. TRBV21-1 is flagged as a pseudogene. The length of the CDR3 is 18 residues. CDR3 sequence: CASSKCGGEQAPSYEQYV. CDR3 in DNA: TGTGCCAGCAGCAAATGCGGGGGGGAACAGGCCCCCTCCTACGAGCAGTACGTC.

This clone was counted once. The chain links TRBV7-6 to TRBJ2-7, with 7 nucleotides matching TRBD1. Germline CDR1 is SGHVS and CDR2 is FNYEAQ. This CDR3 spans 12 amino acids. V shed 4 bases and J 4 bases; nucleotides not matched to a gene: 1. The CDR3 nucleotides read TGTGCCAGCAGCTCGGACAGGTACGAGCAGTACTTC. Translated, it gives CASSSDRYEQYF.

The chain employs TRBV6-1 and TRBJ1-6; tentatively, D is TRBD1 (5 bases). Trimming removed 0 bases from V and 7 bases from J, with 7 bases in between. The CDR3 has 14 residues. Germline V lookup: CDR1 MNHNS, CDR2 SASEGT. The DNA for the CDR3 is TGTGCCAGCAGTGAAGCAACAGGCAATTCACCCCTCCACTTT. Translating gives CASSEATGNSPLHF.

This chain connects TRBV5-1 to TRBJ2-2; D may match TRBD1 or TRBD2 (6 bases each). The germline V and J ends were trimmed by 4 bases and 7 bases, with 11 bases remaining between them. In germline, CDR1 is SGHRS, CDR2 YFSETQ. The CDR3 spans 13 residues. CDR3 sequence: CASSRGEGGELFF. CDR3 DNA sequence: TGCGCCAGCAGCAGGGGGGAAGGCGGGGAGCTGTTTTTT.

The chain combines TRBV10-2 with TRBJ1-1, with 7 bases fitting TRBD1. The length of the CDR3 is 15 residues. J gave up 0 bases and V 0 bases, and 1 base lay outside the gene matches. The germline V gene encodes CDR1 WSHSY and CDR2 SAAADI. The CDR3 reads CASSESTGLNTEAFF. CDR3 nucleotides: TGCGCCAGCAGTGAGTCGACAGGGCTGAACACTGAAGCTTTCTTT.

The chain carries TRBV7-9 and TRBJ1-2; D not certain. Germline-derived CDR1 and CDR2 are SEHNR and FQNEAQ (reference sequence). This CDR3 is 13 amino acids long. Deletions cut 0 bases from V and 1 base from J, with 3 bases between. The CDR3 coding sequence is TGTGCCAGCAGCTTAGCCAGTAACTATGGCTACACCTTC. Translation: CASSLASNYGYTF.

The chain recombines TRBV27 with TRBJ2-7; no clear D. V lost 4 bases and J 10 bases, leaving 11 bases between the germline ends. CDR1 is MNHEY and CDR2 is SMNVEV in the germline V gene (reference sequence). CDR3 length equals 11 residues. Here the CDR3 DNA reads TGTGCCAGCAGTTCGCTCGGTTACCAGTACTTC. It encodes CASSSLGYQYF.

This clone has a single count. The rearrangement joins TRBV4-3 to TRBJ1-1; D unclear. Germline CDR1 and CDR2: LGHNA and YSLEER. The CDR3 covers 13 residues. Trimming left V 1 base short and J 4 bases short, with 7 bases between. DNA for the CDR3: TGCGCCAGCAGCCAAGTACGGGGCACTGAAGCTTTCTTT. Protein sequence: CASSQVRGTEAFF.

The J gene is TRBJ2-1, the V gene TRBV25-1; weak D call: TRBD2 (6 bases). Germline V gene data show CDR1 as MGHDK and CDR2 as SYGVNS. Trimming cost V 7 bases and J 3 bases, with 22 bases left between them. This CDR3 has 17 amino acids. The CDR3 region is CASKGEKGLSVYNEQFF. The CDR3 bases are TGTGCCAGCAAAGGAGAGAAGGGACTTTCCGTCTACAATGAGCAGTTCTTC.

The chain has TRBV7-2 and TRBJ1-5; D may be TRBD1 (5 bases). Trimming left V 5 bases short and J 2 bases short, with 10 bases between. The CDR3 runs to 14 residues. Germline lookup yields CDR1 SGHTA and CDR2 FQGNSA. As DNA, the CDR3 is TGTGCCAGCAGCCGGGCGGGGGGCAATCAGCCCCAGCATTTT. This gives the protein CASSRAGGNQPQHF.

The chain is built from TRBV30 and TRBJ1-6, with TRBD1 identical over 8 bases. From germline, CDR1 is GTSNPN and CDR2 SVGIG (reference sequence). Trimming cost V 2 bases and J 8 bases; bases outside gene matches: 5. The CDR3 consists of 14 residues. CDR3 in amino acids: CAWSRTGKDSPLHF. The CDR3 region has the DNA TGTGCCTGGAGTAGGACAGGGAAAGATTCACCCCTCCACTTT.

The V call is TRBV15, the J call TRBJ2-3; D unclear. The CDR3 consists of 15 residues. V was pared by 1 base and J by 4 bases, with 12 bases between. Germline V gives CDR1 LNHNV, CDR2 YYDKDF (reference sequence). The chain's CDR3 is CATSRGQSIADTQYF. The CDR3 nucleotides are TGTGCCACCAGCAGAGGCCAGTCCATCGCAGATACGCAGTATTTT.

The genes are TRBV19 and TRBJ2-3; TRBD2 might be the D (6 bases). The CDR3 sequence is 15 residues long. The germline V gene encodes CDR1 LNHDA and CDR2 SQIVND (reference sequence). V was clipped by 2 bases and J by 0 bases, with 9 bases between them. The CDR3 region has the DNA TGTGCCAGTAGTATAAGGCGGGGCAGCACAGATACGCAGTATTTT. Its translation is CASSIRRGSTDTQYF.